The 30 T cell receptor beta chains presented below share a single source sample, sequenced in a study of control samples from healthy donors and cancer patients. Clones were sequenced by immunoSEQ multiplex PCR, and TCRdb holds only the in-frame ones, with some missing. Here the sample spans 95,000 to 150,000 clones, roughly nine tenths being singletons. Sequenced material: blood. All receptors derive from a woman under 30 in good health.

The gene calls are TRBV7-2 and TRBJ2-7, with 10 bases lining up with TRBD2. The ends lost 2 bases at V and 2 bases at J; junction bases unmatched: 6. The germline V gene encodes CDR1 SGHTA and CDR2 FQGNSA. The CDR3 has 16 amino acids. The CDR3 DNA follows: TGTGCCAGCAGCTTAACGCGGACTAGCGGCACCTACGAGCAGTACTTC. It translates to CASSLTRTSGTYEQYF.

The chain has TRBV7-9 and TRBJ2-1; 11 nucleotides line up with TRBD2. The CDR3 loop spans 17 amino acids. Germline values: CDR1 SEHNR, CDR2 FQNEAQ (reference sequence). The junction had 6 bases not matched to a gene; V was cut back by 4 bases and J by 1 base. CDR3 region: CASSYNSGGVSYNEQFF. The CDR3 DNA reads as TGTGCCAGCAGCTACAATAGCGGGGGGGTTTCCTACAATGAGCAGTTCTTC.

This clone appeared a single time. This chain uses TRBV27 with TRBJ1-6; D possibly corresponds to TRBD1 (6 bases). Trimming cost V 2 bases and J 10 bases, with 12 bases left between them. Germline V lookup: CDR1 MNHEY, CDR2 SMNVEV (reference sequence). The CDR3 runs to 14 residues. CDR3 bases: TGTGCCAGCAGTTTAGACGGGACACGGTCACCCCTCCACTTT. Translating it yields CASSLDGTRSPLHF.

The chain employs TRBV6-5 and TRBJ2-7; maybe TRBD1 (5 bases). The V gene lost 6 bases and the J gene lost 3 bases, with 12 bases spanning the gap. Germline CDR1 MNHEY, CDR2 SVGAGI. This CDR3 comprises 13 residues. The DNA of the CDR3 is TGTGCCAGCAGGCCAACTCAGGGCTACGAGCAGTACTTC. As protein: CASRPTQGYEQYF.

This clone was detected only once. The V call is TRBV5-1, the J call TRBJ2-7; 11 bases line up with TRBD1. Germline-derived CDR1 and CDR2 are SGHRS and YFSETQ. Trimming cost V 0 bases and J 4 bases; bases outside gene matches: 3. The length of the CDR3 is 15 residues. The CDR3 spells CASSLGDRGTYEQYF. DNA for the CDR3: TGCGCCAGCAGCTTGGGGGACAGGGGGACGTACGAGCAGTACTTC. Full variable domain (rest looked up from reference TRBV5-1 and TRBJ2-7): KAGVTQTPRYLIKTRGQQVTLSCSPISGHRSVSWYQQTPGQGLQFLFEYFSETQRNKGNFPGRFSGRQFSNSRSEMNVSTLELGDSALYLCASSLGDRGTYEQYFGPGTRLTVT.

CDR3 in amino acids: CASRGQVSGELFF. DNA for the CDR3: TGTGCCAGCAGGGGACAGGTCTCCGGGGAGCTGTTTTTT. The rearrangement joins TRBV2 to TRBJ2-2; 8 bases map to TRBD1. Germline V CDR1 and CDR2: SNHLY, FYNNEI. The CDR3 spans 13 residues. After removal of 6 bases from V and 6 bases from J, the junction contained 3 bases not matched to a gene.

The V gene is TRBV3-1 (or the pseudogene TRBV3-2), the J gene TRBJ2-3; D might be TRBD2 (6 bases). The germline gives CDR1 LGHDT, CDR2 YNNKEL (reference sequence). Trimming pared 3 bases from V and 3 bases from J, leaving 10 bases between. This CDR3 has 14 residues. The CDR3 protein is CASSHDGGTDTQYF. CDR3 DNA sequence: TGTGCCAGCAGCCACGACGGGGGAACAGATACGCAGTATTTT.

The J gene is TRBJ2-7, the V gene TRBV21-1. TRBV21-1 is a recognized pseudogene. The CDR3 contains 16 residues. CDR3 amino acids: CASSKGTLQEHYEQYF. The CDR3 DNA sequence: TGTGCCAGCAGCAAAGGCACCCTACAAGAGCATTACGAGCAGTACTTC.

The V gene is TRBV5-6, the J gene TRBJ2-3, with 11 bases fitting TRBD2. This CDR3 has 16 residues. The germline V gene encodes CDR1 SGHDT and CDR2 YYEEEE. J was trimmed by 8 bases and V by 4 bases; bases with no gene match: 12. CDR3 nucleotide sequence: TGTGCCAGCAGCCAAATAGCGGGAGGGACTCAGTTTACGCAGTATTTT. Translating gives CASSQIAGGTQFTQYF.

The chain combines TRBV10-3 with TRBJ2-3; D perhaps matches TRBD2 (5 bases). Germline assignment: CDR1 ENHRY and CDR2 SYGVKD. The CDR3 totals 13 residues. The V end was cut by 2 bases, the J end by 6 bases, with 9 bases between. The CDR3 bases are TGTGCCATCAGTGAGCCGCCGGGGGATACGCAGTATTTT. It codes for CAISEPPGDTQYF.

The CDR3: CASSPEHRGNYGYTF. The CDR3 DNA reads as TGTGCCAGCAGTCCTGAACACAGGGGAAACTATGGCTACACCTTC. The chain carries TRBV6-4 and TRBJ1-2; TRBD1 matches at 7 bases. V lost 5 bases to trimming and J lost 2 bases; unmatched junction nucleotides: 8. The V gene's germline CDR1 is MRHNA and CDR2 SNTAGT. This CDR3 has 15 residues.

The chain is built from TRBV3-1 (or the pseudogene TRBV3-2) and TRBJ1-4; D possibly corresponds to TRBD1 (5 bases). This CDR3 comprises 16 residues. V was shortened by 0 bases and J by 10 bases, with 18 bases between the two germline ends. CDR1 LGHDT and CDR2 YNNKEL come from the germline V gene (reference sequence). The CDR3 region is CASSQDNRSRLGKLFF. The CDR3 DNA is TGTGCCAGCAGCCAAGATAACAGGAGCCGACTCGGAAAACTGTTTTTT.

The V gene is TRBV28, the J gene TRBJ1-6; no reliable D call. This CDR3 has 14 amino acids. Germline V gene data show CDR1 as MDHEN and CDR2 as SYDVKM. With 2 bases removed from V and 7 bases from J, the gap between germline ends came to 9 bases. CDR3 DNA: TGTGCCAGCAGTTTAGGTTCGCCCAATTCACCCCTCCACTTT. Its translation is CASSLGSPNSPLHF.

The chain carries TRBV14 and TRBJ2-1, with D perhaps matching TRBD2 (6 bases). The V end was cut by 0 bases, the J end by 4 bases, with 19 bases between. CDR1 SGHDN and CDR2 FVKESK come from the germline V gene. The CDR3 has 18 amino acids. The CDR3 DNA is TGTGCCAGCAGCCAAGAGTATTGGGGGAGGACCCGTTACAATGAGCAGTTCTTC. Amino acid sequence: CASSQEYWGRTRYNEQFF.

The J gene is TRBJ1-2, the V gene TRBV9; weak D call: TRBD1 (5 bases). Germline assignment: CDR1 SGDLS and CDR2 YYNGEE. The CDR3 length is 14 residues. The germline V and J ends were trimmed by 4 bases and 4 bases, with 14 bases remaining between them. DNA of the CDR3: TGTGCCAGCAGCACCCCGGGGGGTGGCTATGGCTACACCTTC. Protein: CASSTPGGGYGYTF.

The chain joins TRBV7-9 to TRBJ1-1; D not certain. In germline, CDR1 is SEHNR, CDR2 FQNEAQ (reference sequence). V lost 3 bases and J 5 bases, leaving 10 bases between the germline ends. CDR3 length equals 13 residues. CDR3 amino acids: CASSFLLITEAFF. The CDR3 region has the DNA TGTGCCAGCAGCTTTCTTTTAATTACTGAAGCTTTCTTT.

The rearrangement links TRBV24-1 to TRBJ1-5, with D tentatively TRBD1 (5 bases). V lost 9 bases to trimming and J lost 0 bases, with 8 bases between them. The CDR3 consists of 13 residues. Germline assignment: CDR1 KGHDR and CDR2 SFDVKD. CDR3 in DNA: TGTGCCACCGCCGGGGGTAGCAATCAGCCCCAGCATTTT. It codes for CATAGGSNQPQHF.

The rearrangement joins TRBV5-4 to TRBJ2-1; D may be TRBD2 (6 bases). Germline CDR1 SGHNT, CDR2 YYREEE (reference sequence). Trimming pared 0 bases from V and 5 bases from J, leaving 21 bases between. The CDR3 sequence is 18 residues long. CDR3 coding DNA: TGTGCCAGCAGCTTGGCCCCACTGAGGATAGCGGCTGACAATGAGCAGTTCTTC. Amino acids: CASSLAPLRIAADNEQFF.

This sequence joins TRBV30 and TRBJ2-1; TRBD2 might be the D (6 bases). With 1 base removed from V and 9 bases from J, the gap between germline ends came to 10 bases. CDR3 length equals 12 residues. Germline CDR1 GTSNPN, CDR2 SVGIG (reference sequence). This CDR3 is CAWSAQGGEQFF. The CDR3, as DNA: TGTGCCTGGAGTGCCCAGGGAGGTGAGCAGTTCTTC.

This sequence joins TRBV5-1 and TRBJ1-3; 8 bases line up with TRBD1. The junction had 5 bases not matched to a gene; V was cut back by 4 bases and J by 2 bases. Germline CDR1 is SGHRS and CDR2 is YFSETQ. The CDR3 runs to 15 residues. The CDR3 coding sequence is TGCGCCAGCAGCCCCGGGACAGGCGCTGGAAACACCATATATTTT. It codes for CASSPGTGAGNTIYF.

Here the CDR3 DNA reads TGTGCCAGCAGAAATTCAAGTCCCAGCAATCAGCCCCAGCATTTT. It codes for CASRNSSPSNQPQHF. The chain combines TRBV3-1 (or the pseudogene TRBV3-2) with TRBJ1-5; D call uncertain. V gave up 6 bases and J gave up 1 base, with 13 bases separating them. CDR1 and CDR2 (germline): LGHDT, YNNKEL (reference sequence). CDR3 length equals 15 residues.

The chain combines TRBV2 with TRBJ1-2, with D tentatively TRBD1 (5 bases). Germline-derived CDR1 and CDR2 are SNHLY and FYNNEI. V was trimmed by 2 bases and J by 8 bases, leaving 12 bases between them. The CDR3 runs 13 residues. This CDR3 reads CASSERGTSGYTF. DNA for the CDR3: TGTGCCAGCAGTGAAAGGGGAACGTCAGGCTACACCTTC. Looking up the rest from reference TRBV2 and TRBJ1-2 gives the full variable domain: EPEVTQTPSHQVTQMGQEVILRCVPISNHLYFYWYRQILGQKVEFLVSFYNNEISEKSEIFDDQFSVERPDGSNFTLKIRSTKLEDSAMYFCASSERGTSGYTFGSGTRLTVV.

This clone was seen once. The chain couples TRBV28 to TRBJ2-7; 8 bases agree with TRBD1. Germline CDR1 and CDR2: MDHEN and SYDVKM. The CDR3 consists of 14 residues. V lost 7 bases and J lost 6; bases outside the gene matches: 11. The CDR3 coding sequence is TGTGCCAGCAACCCACCGGTCGACAGGGGCGAGCAGTACTTC. This translates into CASNPPVDRGEQYF.

This clone was observed a single time. The V gene is TRBV14, the J gene TRBJ1-1; D possibly corresponds to TRBD1 (5 bases). Germline CDR1 SGHDN, CDR2 FVKESK. The V end lost 0 bases, the J end lost 4 bases, and 9 bases lay between the germline ends. This CDR3 has 14 residues. In DNA form, the CDR3 reads TGTGCCAGCAGCCAAGATCGGGGGATCACTGAAGCTTTCTTT. As protein: CASSQDRGITEAFF. The whole variable domain, remainder taken from reference TRBV14 and TRBJ1-1, is EAGVTQFPSHSVIEKGQTVTLRCDPISGHDNLYWYRRVMGKEIKFLLHFVKESKQDESGMPNNRFLAERTGGTYSTLKVQPAELEDSGVYFCASSQDRGITEAFFGQGTRLTVV.

V and J are TRBV18 and TRBJ1-2, with 7 bases identical to TRBD1. Per the germline V gene, CDR1 is KGHSH and CDR2 is LQKENI. This CDR3 is 18 amino acids long. After removal of 1 base from V and 0 bases from J, the junction contained 11 bases not matched to a gene. The CDR3 region has the DNA TGTGCCAGCTCACCACTTAGGTCTGTTGGGACAGCTAACTATGGCTACACCTTC. Its translation is CASSPLRSVGTANYGYTF.

The rearrangement links TRBV19 to TRBJ1-6; TRBD1 matches at 7 bases. In germline, CDR1 is LNHDA, CDR2 SQIVND (reference sequence). CDR3 size: 15 residues. J was trimmed by 9 bases and V by 0 bases; bases with no gene match: 5. The CDR3 spells CASSIDGRDSSPLHF. The CDR3 region has the DNA TGTGCCAGTAGTATAGACGGCAGGGACAGTTCACCCCTCCACTTT. Variable domain in full (rest from reference TRBV19 and TRBJ1-6): DGGITQSPKYLFRKEGQNVTLSCEQNLNHDAMYWYRQDPGQGLRLIYYSQIVNDFQKGDIAEGYSVSREKKESFPLTVTSAQKNPTAFYLCASSIDGRDSSPLHFGNGTRLTVT.

CDR3 protein: CASSPPPGETQYF. The CDR3 DNA is TGTGCCAGCAGCCCCCCCCCGGGTGAGACCCAGTACTTC. The chain combines TRBV7-6 with TRBJ2-5; D gene ambiguous. Germline V CDR1 and CDR2: SGHVS, FNYEAQ. The CDR3 covers 13 residues. The V end lost 5 bases, the J end lost 5 bases, and 12 bases lay between the germline ends.

V is TRBV27 and J is TRBJ2-3; 11 bases are shared with TRBD2. CDR1 and CDR2 from the germline V gene are MNHEY and SMNVEV (reference sequence). Trimming cost V 6 bases and J 2 bases; bases outside gene matches: 16. There are 19 residues in the CDR3. The chain's CDR3 is CASRSLAGANFLVTDTQYF. Written as DNA, the CDR3 is TGTGCCAGCAGATCACTAGCGGGGGCCAACTTTTTAGTCACAGATACGCAGTATTTT.

The chain employs TRBV12-5 and TRBJ1-2; the D gene is possibly TRBD1 (5 bases). CDR1 LGHNT and CDR2 FRNRAP come from the germline V gene. V gave up 3 bases and J gave up 6 bases, with 26 bases separating them. CDR3 length: 18 residues. CDR3 region: CASGFVPSSGTLEDGYTF. CDR3 nucleotides: TGTGCTAGTGGTTTCGTCCCCAGTTCAGGGACTCTGGAGGATGGCTACACCTTC.

This clone was seen only a few times. The chain combines TRBV4-3 with TRBJ1-6, with a tentative D call TRBD1 (5 bases). The CDR3 is 14 residues long. Germline V gene sequence: CDR1 LGHNA, CDR2 YSLEER. With 1 base removed from V and 10 bases from J, the gap between germline ends came to 11 bases. This chain's CDR3 is CASSQGGRTSPLHF. The CDR3 region has the DNA TGCGCCAGCAGCCAAGGGGGCCGTACCTCACCCCTCCACTTT.